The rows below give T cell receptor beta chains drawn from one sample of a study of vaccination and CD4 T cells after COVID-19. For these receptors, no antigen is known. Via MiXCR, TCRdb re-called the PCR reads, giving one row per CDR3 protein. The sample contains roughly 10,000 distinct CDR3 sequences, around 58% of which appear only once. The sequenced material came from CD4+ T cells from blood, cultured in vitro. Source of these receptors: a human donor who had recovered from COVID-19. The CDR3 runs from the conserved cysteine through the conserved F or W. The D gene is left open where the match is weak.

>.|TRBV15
CATSREPRAGGSNTEAFF
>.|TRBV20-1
CSASLGYEQYF
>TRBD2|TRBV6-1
CATQTRGEYNEQFF
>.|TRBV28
CASSLRATYGYTF
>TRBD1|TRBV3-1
CASSLRGRQDTEAFF
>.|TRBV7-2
CASSLRGSGYTF
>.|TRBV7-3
CASSLGRAYEQYF
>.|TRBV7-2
CASTPGANTGELFF
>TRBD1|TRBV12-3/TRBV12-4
CASSTRGRGETEAFF
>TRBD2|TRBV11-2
CASLSSGGTKQYF
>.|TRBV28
CASRLNTDTQYF
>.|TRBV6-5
CASSYQSLETQYF